The 2 T cell receptor beta chains below come from one sample, sequenced in a study of blood T cell repertoires in COVID-19. Some clones are missing from TCRdb's copy, which holds only in-frame ones; the method was immunoSEQ multiplex PCR. The sample consists of 25,000 to 30,000 clones, approximately 75% of them appearing once. Material for sequencing was peripheral blood. Every receptor here comes from a boy between 2 and 10 years old with active or convalescent COVID-19.

V and J are TRBV5-1 and TRBJ2-1; 7 bases line up with TRBD2. The ends lost 0 bases at V and 12 bases at J; junction bases unmatched: 15. The CDR3 totals 16 residues. Germline CDR1 is SGHRS and CDR2 is YFSETQ. CDR3 nucleotide sequence: TGCGCCAGCAGCTTGGACTCTAGCGTTCCGTCGGGGGGGCAGTTCTTC. Protein product: CASSLDSSVPSGGQFF.

V and J are TRBV5-1 and TRBJ2-1; perhaps TRBD2 as D (5 bases). Trimming stripped 3 bases from V and 10 bases from J, with 17 bases between. CDR1 and CDR2 from the germline V gene are SGHRS and YFSETQ. The CDR3 has 14 residues. The CDR3 nucleotides are TGCGCCAGCAGCTCCCAGGACTCAGCAAGAGAGCAGTTCTTC. Translating it yields CASSSQDSAREQFF.